The source of this TCR beta chain is a study of T cells in Graves' hyperthyroidism and ophthalmopathy. There were TCR beta CDR3 regions amplified from RNA transcripts. The primer set for the first-round RT-PCR of the TCR CDR3 was HTBI. TCRdb passed the multiplex PCR reads through MiXCR, listing each CDR3 protein once. The sample records about 500,000 distinct CDR3 sequences, about a sixth being singletons. The CDR3 totals 20 residues. Per germline, CDR1 LNHNV and CDR2 YYDKDF (reference sequence). The V segment lost 1 base and the J segment 4 bases; nucleotides outside the gene matches: 22. This sequence was found in a woman aged 18-30 years with Graves' hyperthyroidism. The material sequenced was blood. The V call is TRBV15, the J call TRBJ2-7, with 7 bases lining up with TRBD1. CDR3 sequence (DNA): TGTGCCACCAGCAGAGGACAGCGGTCTAGCTTCGGACAGGCACTATACGAGCAGTACTTC. Its protein is CATSRGQRSSFGQALYEQYF.